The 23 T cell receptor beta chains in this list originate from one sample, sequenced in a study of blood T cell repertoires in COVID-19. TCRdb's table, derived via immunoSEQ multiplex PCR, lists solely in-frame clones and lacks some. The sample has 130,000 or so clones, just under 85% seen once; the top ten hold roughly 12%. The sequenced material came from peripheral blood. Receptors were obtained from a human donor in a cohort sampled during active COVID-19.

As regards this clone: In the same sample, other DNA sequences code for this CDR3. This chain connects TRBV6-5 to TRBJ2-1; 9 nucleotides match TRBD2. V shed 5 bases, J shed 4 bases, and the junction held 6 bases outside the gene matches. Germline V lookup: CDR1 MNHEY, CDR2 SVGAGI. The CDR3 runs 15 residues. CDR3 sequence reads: CASSPSGGLYNEQFF. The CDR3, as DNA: TGTGCCAGCAGTCCGAGCGGGGGGCTTTACAATGAGCAGTTCTTC.

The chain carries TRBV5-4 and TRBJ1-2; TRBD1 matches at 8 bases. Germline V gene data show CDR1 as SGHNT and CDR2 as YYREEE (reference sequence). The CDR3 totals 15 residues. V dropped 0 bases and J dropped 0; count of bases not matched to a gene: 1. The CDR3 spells CASSLEGQANYGYTF. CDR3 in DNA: TGTGCCAGCAGCTTGGAGGGACAGGCTAACTATGGCTACACCTTC. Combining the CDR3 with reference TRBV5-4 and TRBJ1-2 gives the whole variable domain ETGVTQSPTHLIKTRGQQVTLRCSSQSGHNTVSWYQQALGQGPQFIFQYYREEENGRGNFPPRFSGLQFPNYSSELNVNALELDDSALYLCASSLEGQANYGYTFGSGTRLTVV.

The CDR3: CASSLAGRAILTDTQYF. CDR3 DNA sequence: TGTGCCAGCAGCTTGGCCGGGAGGGCGATCCTCACAGATACGCAGTATTTT. This chain joins TRBV5-4 and TRBJ2-3; 8 bases line up with TRBD2. The CDR3 length is 17 residues. The junction had 8 bases not matched to a gene; V was cut back by 0 bases and J by 2 bases. Germline V gene lookup returns CDR1 SGHNT and CDR2 YYREEE (reference sequence).

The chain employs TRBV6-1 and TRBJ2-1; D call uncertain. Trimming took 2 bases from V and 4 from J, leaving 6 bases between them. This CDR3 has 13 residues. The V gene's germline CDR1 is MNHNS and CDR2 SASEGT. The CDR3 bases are TGTGCCAGCAGTGAATACGGTTACAATGAGCAGTTCTTC. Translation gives CASSEYGYNEQFF.

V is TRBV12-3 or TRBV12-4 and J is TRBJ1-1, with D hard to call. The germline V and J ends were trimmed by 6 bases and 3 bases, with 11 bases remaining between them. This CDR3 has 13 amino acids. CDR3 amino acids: CASRRKEDTEAFF. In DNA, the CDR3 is TGTGCCAGCAGACGCAAGGAGGACACTGAAGCTTTCTTT.

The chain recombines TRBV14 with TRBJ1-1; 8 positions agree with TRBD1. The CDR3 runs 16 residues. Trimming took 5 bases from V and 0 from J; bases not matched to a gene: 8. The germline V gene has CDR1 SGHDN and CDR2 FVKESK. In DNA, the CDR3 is TGTGCCAGCAGCAGCCGGACAGGGCCTATGAACACTGAAGCTTTCTTT. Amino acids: CASSSRTGPMNTEAFF.

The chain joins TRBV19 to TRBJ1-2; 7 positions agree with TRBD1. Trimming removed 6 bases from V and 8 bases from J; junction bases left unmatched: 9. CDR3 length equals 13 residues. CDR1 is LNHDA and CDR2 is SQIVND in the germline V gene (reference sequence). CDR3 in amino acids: CASSDRALRGYTF. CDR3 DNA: TGTGCCAGTAGCGACAGGGCCCTACGGGGCTACACCTTC.

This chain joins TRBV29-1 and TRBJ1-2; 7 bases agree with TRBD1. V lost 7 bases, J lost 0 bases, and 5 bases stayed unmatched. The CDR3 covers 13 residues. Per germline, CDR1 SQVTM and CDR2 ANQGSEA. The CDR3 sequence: CSAGDSSNYGYTF. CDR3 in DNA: TGCAGCGCGGGGGACAGTTCTAACTATGGCTACACCTTC. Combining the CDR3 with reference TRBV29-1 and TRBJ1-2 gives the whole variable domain SAVISQKPSRDICQRGTSLTIQCQVDSQVTMMFWYRQQPGQSLTLIATANQGSEATYESGFVIDKFPISRPNLTFSTLTVSNMSPEDSSIYLCSAGDSSNYGYTFGSGTRLTVV.

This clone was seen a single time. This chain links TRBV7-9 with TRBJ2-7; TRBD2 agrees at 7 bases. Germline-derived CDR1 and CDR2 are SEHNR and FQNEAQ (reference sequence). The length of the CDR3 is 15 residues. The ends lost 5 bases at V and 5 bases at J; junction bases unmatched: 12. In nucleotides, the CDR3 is TGTGCCAGCAGCGGGGGGGGTACCACCCAGGACGAGCAGTACTTC. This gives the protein CASSGGGTTQDEQYF. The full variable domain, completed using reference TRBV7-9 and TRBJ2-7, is DTGVSQNPRHKITKRGQNVTFRCDPISEHNRLYWYRQTLGQGPEFLTYFQNEAQLEKSRLLSDRFSAERPKGSFSTLEIQRTEQGDSAMYLCASSGGGTTQDEQYFGPGTRLTVT.

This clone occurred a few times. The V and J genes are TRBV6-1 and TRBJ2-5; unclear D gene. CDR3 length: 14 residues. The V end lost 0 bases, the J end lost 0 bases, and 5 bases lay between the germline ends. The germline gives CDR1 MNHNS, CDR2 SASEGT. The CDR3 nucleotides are TGTGCCAGCAGTGAAGCCATGTACCAAGAGACCCAGTACTTC. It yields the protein CASSEAMYQETQYF.

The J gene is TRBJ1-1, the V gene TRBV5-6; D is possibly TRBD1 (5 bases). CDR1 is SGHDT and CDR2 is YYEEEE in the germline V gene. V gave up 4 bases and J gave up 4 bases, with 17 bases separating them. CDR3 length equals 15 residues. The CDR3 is CASSNRGGAGTEAFF. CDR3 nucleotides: TGTGCCAGCAGCAACCGCGGGGGTGCGGGCACTGAAGCTTTCTTT.

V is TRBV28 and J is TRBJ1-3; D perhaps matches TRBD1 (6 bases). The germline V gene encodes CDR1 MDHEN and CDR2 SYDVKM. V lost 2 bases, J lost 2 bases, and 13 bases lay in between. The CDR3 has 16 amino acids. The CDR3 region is CASSLRWGGPGNTIYF. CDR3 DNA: TGTGCCAGCAGTTTAAGATGGGGGGGGCCTGGAAACACCATATATTTT. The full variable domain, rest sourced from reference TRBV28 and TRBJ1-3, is DVKVTQSSRYLVKRTGEKVFLECVQDMDHENMFWYRQDPGLGLRLIYFSYDVKMKEKGDIPEGYSVSREKKERFSLILESASTNQTSMYLCASSLRWGGPGNTIYFGEGSWLTVV.

Written as DNA, the CDR3 is TGCGCCAGCAGTTTTCCATCGACTAGCGGAAAGTCCCCTCACCCGAGCTCCTACAATGAGCAGTTCTTC. Translated: CASSFPSTSGKSPHPSSYNEQFF. The chain joins TRBV5-1 to TRBJ2-1; 9 bases map to TRBD2. Trimming took 5 bases from V and 0 from J; bases not matched to a gene: 27. The CDR3 runs to 23 residues. Germline CDR1 SGHRS, CDR2 YFSETQ.

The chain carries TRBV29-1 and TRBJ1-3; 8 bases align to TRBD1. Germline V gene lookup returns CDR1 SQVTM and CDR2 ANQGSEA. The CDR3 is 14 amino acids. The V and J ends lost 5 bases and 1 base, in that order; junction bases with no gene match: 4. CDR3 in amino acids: CSVRRTGSGNTIYF. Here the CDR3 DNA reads TGCAGCGTTAGGAGGACAGGGTCTGGAAACACCATATATTTT.

CDR3 in amino acids: CAWSLSFNQPQHF. CDR3 coding DNA: TGTGCCTGGAGTCTAAGTTTCAATCAGCCCCAGCATTTT. The chain uses TRBV30 and TRBJ1-5; D unresolved. Germline loops: CDR1 GTSNPN, CDR2 SVGIG (reference sequence). CDR3 length: 13 residues. V lost 2 bases to trimming and J lost 3 bases, with 8 bases between them.

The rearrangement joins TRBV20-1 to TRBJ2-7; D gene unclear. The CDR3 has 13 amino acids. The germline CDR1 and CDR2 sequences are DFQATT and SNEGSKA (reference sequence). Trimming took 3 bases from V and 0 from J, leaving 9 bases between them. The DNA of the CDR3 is TGCAGTGCTAGTCGTGCGAGCTCCTACGAGCAGTACTTC. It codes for CSASRASSYEQYF.

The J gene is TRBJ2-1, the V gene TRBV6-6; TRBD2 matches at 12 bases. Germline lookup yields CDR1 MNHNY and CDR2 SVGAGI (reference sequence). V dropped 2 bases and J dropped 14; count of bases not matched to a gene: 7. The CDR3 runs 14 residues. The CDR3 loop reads CASSYLAGGPWEFF. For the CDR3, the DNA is TGTGCCAGCAGTTACCTAGCGGGGGGGCCTTGGGAGTTCTTC.

The CDR3 loop reads CASRSRGDSGELFF. As DNA, the CDR3 is TGTGCCAGCAGGTCTCGGGGGGACTCCGGGGAGCTGTTTTTT. V and J are TRBV13 and TRBJ2-2; 7 bases are shared with TRBD2. The J segment lost 6 bases and the V segment lost 6 bases, leaving 7 bases of the junction unmatched. CDR1 and CDR2 from the germline V gene are PRHDT and FYEKMQ (reference sequence). The CDR3 sequence is 14 residues long.

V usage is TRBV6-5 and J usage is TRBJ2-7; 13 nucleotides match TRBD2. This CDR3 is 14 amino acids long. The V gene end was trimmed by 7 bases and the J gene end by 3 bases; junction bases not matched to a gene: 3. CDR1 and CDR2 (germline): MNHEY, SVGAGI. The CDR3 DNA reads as TGTGCCAGCAAAGGACTAGCGGGGGACTACGAGCAGTACTTC. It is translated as CASKGLAGDYEQYF.

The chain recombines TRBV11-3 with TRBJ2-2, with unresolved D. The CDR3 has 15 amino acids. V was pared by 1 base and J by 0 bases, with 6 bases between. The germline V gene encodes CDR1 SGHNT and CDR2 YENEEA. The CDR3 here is CASSLAYANTGELFF. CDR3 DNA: TGTGCCAGCAGCTTAGCCTACGCGAACACCGGGGAGCTGTTTTTT. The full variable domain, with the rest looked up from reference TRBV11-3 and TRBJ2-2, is EAGVVQSPRYKIIEKKQPVAFWCNPISGHNTLYWYLQNLGQGPELLIRYENEEAVDDSQLPKDRFSAERLKGVDSTLKIQPAELGDSAVYLCASSLAYANTGELFFGEGSRLTVL.

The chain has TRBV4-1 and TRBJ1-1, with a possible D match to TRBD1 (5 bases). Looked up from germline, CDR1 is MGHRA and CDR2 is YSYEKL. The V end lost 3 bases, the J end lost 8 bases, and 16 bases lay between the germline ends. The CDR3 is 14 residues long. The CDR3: CASSQDMTVYEAFF. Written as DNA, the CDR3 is TGCGCCAGCAGCCAGGACATGACCGTCTACGAAGCTTTCTTT.

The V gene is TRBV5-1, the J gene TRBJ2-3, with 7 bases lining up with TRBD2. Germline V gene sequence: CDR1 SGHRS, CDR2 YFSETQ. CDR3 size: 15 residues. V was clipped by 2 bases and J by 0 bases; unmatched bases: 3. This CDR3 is CASSLAGISTDTQYF. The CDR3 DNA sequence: TGCGCCAGCAGCTTAGCGGGGATCAGCACAGATACGCAGTATTTT.

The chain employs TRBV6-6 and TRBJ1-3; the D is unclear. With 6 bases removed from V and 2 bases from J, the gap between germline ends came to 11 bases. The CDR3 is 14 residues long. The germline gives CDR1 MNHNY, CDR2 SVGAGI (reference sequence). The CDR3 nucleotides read TGTGCCAGCAGAGTAGAACAGACTGGAAACACCATATATTTT. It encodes CASRVEQTGNTIYF.